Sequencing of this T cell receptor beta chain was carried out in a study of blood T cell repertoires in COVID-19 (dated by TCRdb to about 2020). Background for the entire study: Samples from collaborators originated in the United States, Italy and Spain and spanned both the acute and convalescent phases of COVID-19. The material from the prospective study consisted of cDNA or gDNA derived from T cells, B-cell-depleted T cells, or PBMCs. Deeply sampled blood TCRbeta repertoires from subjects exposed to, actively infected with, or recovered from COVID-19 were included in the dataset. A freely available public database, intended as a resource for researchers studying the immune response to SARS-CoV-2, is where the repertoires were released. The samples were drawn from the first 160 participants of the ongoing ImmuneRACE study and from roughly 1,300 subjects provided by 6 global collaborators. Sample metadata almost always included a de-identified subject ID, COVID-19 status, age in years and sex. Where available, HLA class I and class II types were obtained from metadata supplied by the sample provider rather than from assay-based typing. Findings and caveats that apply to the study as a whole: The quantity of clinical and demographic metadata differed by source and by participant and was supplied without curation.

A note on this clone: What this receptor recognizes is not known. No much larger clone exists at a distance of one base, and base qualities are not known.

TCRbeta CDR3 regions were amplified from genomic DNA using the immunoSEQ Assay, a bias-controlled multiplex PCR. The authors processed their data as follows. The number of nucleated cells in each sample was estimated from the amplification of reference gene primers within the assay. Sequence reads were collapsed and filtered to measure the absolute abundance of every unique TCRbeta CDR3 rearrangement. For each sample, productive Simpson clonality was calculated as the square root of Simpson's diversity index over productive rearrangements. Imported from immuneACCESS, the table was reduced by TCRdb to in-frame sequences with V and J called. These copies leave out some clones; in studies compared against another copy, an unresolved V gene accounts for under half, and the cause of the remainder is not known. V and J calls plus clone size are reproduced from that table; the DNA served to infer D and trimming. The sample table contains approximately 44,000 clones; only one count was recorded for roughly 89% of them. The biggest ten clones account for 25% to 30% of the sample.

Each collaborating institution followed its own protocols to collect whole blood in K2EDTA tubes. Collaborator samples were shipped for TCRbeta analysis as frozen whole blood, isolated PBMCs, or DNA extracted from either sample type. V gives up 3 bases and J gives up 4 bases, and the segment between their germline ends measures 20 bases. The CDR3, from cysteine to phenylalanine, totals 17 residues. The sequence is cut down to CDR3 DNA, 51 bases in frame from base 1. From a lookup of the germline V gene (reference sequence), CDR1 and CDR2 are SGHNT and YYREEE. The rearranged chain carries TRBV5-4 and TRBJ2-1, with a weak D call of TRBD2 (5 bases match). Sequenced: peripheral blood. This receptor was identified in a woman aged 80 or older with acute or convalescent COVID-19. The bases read TGTGCCAGCAGCTCTCGGTCCGGGGTTGGGGAATACAATGAGCAGTTCTTC. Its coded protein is CASSSRSGVGEYNEQFF.